These 32 T cell receptor beta chains were sequenced from one sample in a study of control samples from healthy donors and cancer patients. Some clones are missing from TCRdb's copy, which holds only in-frame ones; the method was immunoSEQ multiplex PCR. Here the sample spans some 130,000 clones, approximately 92% being singletons. The sequencing sample was made of blood. These receptors all come from a man in his late teens or twenties in good health.

In nucleotides, the CDR3 is TGTGCCAGCAGCGGGGGAGCAGCGAACACCGGGGAGCTGTTTTTT. The encoded protein is CASSGGAANTGELFF. This chain uses TRBV2 with TRBJ2-2; maybe TRBD2 (6 bases). Trimming shortened V by 6 bases and J by 0 bases, and 11 bases separated the two germline ends. CDR3 size: 15 residues. CDR1 and CDR2 from the germline V gene are SNHLY and FYNNEI. The complete variable domain, with remaining parts taken from reference TRBV2 and TRBJ2-2, reads EPEVTQTPSHQVTQMGQEVILRCVPISNHLYFYWYRQILGQKVEFLVSFYNNEISEKSEIFDDQFSVERPDGSNFTLKIRSTKLEDSAMYFCASSGGAANTGELFFGEGSRLTVL.

The chain uses TRBV6-2 or TRBV6-3 and TRBJ2-1, with D perhaps matching TRBD2 (7 bases). Trimming removed 4 bases at V and 2 bases at J, with 18 bases between. The CDR3 has 17 amino acids. Germline CDR1 and CDR2: MNHEY and SVGEGT. As DNA, the CDR3 is TGTGCCAGCAGTTGGTACTTAGGGGGGGCGACCTACAATGAGCAGTTCTTC. Amino acid sequence: CASSWYLGGATYNEQFF.

This clone was found once. The chain links TRBV4-1 to TRBJ2-3, with D hard to call. The ends were cut back, 0 bases at V and 0 bases at J, with 10 bases in the middle. CDR1 is MGHRA and CDR2 is YSYEKL in the germline V gene. This CDR3 has 16 residues. CDR3 loop: CASSQDTGTSTDTQYF. The CDR3 DNA is TGCGCCAGCAGCCAAGATACCGGAACTAGCACAGATACGCAGTATTTT.

This clone was observed once. This chain connects TRBV6-1 to TRBJ1-4; D is perhaps TRBD1 (6 bases). V was trimmed by 1 base and J by 0 bases, leaving 9 bases between them. Germline loops: CDR1 MNHNS, CDR2 SASEGT. The CDR3 sequence is 16 residues long. The CDR3 DNA sequence: TGTGCCAGCAGTGAAGGACAGGTTGCAACTAATGAAAAACTGTTTTTT. Residues: CASSEGQVATNEKLFF.

The rearrangement links TRBV5-4 to TRBJ2-1; D perhaps matches TRBD1 (6 bases). The V and J ends lost 2 bases and 13 bases respectively, with 13 bases between them. CDR3 size: 12 residues. CDR1 is SGHNT, CDR2 YYREEE, per germline (reference sequence). This chain's CDR3 is CASSFYRASQFF. CDR3 nucleotides: TGTGCCAGCAGCTTTTACAGGGCCTCACAGTTCTTC.

J is TRBJ2-1 and V is TRBV12-3 or TRBV12-4; D perhaps matches TRBD2 (5 bases). V was pared by 5 bases and J by 7 bases, with 12 bases between. CDR3 length: 13 residues. The CDR3 sequence: CASSPSSKNEQFF. The DNA for the CDR3 is TGTGCCAGCAGTCCTTCTAGCAAGAATGAGCAGTTCTTC.

The gene calls are TRBV7-2 and TRBJ2-1, with D perhaps TRBD2 (6 bases). Trimming stripped 4 bases from V and 4 bases from J, with 17 bases between. This CDR3 has 16 residues. Germline V gene data show CDR1 as SGHTA and CDR2 as FQGNSA. CDR3 DNA: TGTGCCAGCAGCTCCGGAGGAGCGGCGGGGTACAATGAGCAGTTCTTC. Its protein product is CASSSGGAAGYNEQFF.

The chain combines TRBV2 with TRBJ2-3, with D perhaps matching TRBD1 or TRBD2 (7 bases each). The CDR3 contains 13 residues. Germline V gene lookup returns CDR1 SNHLY and CDR2 FYNNEI. Trimming removed 0 bases from V and 8 bases from J, with 9 bases in between. The CDR3 loop reads CASSEARGGTQYF. CDR3 nucleotides: TGTGCCAGCAGTGAAGCCAGGGGGGGTACGCAGTATTTT. The full variable domain, rest sourced from reference TRBV2 and TRBJ2-3, is EPEVTQTPSHQVTQMGQEVILRCVPISNHLYFYWYRQILGQKVEFLVSFYNNEISEKSEIFDDQFSVERPDGSNFTLKIRSTKLEDSAMYFCASSEARGGTQYFGPGTRLTVL.

This chain links TRBV28 with TRBJ1-2; D is uncertain. V gave up 8 bases and J gave up 3 bases, with 16 bases separating them. Germline V gene data show CDR1 as MDHEN and CDR2 as SYDVKM. The CDR3 extends over 14 amino acids. The CDR3: CASDPGRVYYGYTF. The CDR3 nucleotides read TGTGCCAGCGACCCGGGGAGGGTTTACTATGGCTACACCTTC.

The genes are TRBV7-2 and TRBJ2-3, with D possibly TRBD2 on 6 matching bases. Germline values: CDR1 SGHTA, CDR2 FQGNSA. V lost 5 bases, J lost 2 bases, and 11 bases lay in between. The CDR3 loop spans 14 amino acids. Here the CDR3 reads CASSPSVNTDTQYF. Written as DNA, the CDR3 is TGTGCCAGCAGCCCTAGCGTAAACACAGATACGCAGTATTTT.

This clone came up once. V is TRBV11-2 and J is TRBJ2-1, with D possibly being TRBD1 (5 bases). Germline assignment: CDR1 SGHAT and CDR2 FQNNGV. V was clipped by 0 bases and J by 0 bases, with 9 bases between them. There are 16 residues in the CDR3. This CDR3 reads CASSLEGASSYNEQFF. CDR3 sequence (DNA): TGTGCCAGCAGCTTAGAAGGGGCGAGCTCCTACAATGAGCAGTTCTTC.

V usage is TRBV5-1 and J usage is TRBJ2-1, with 7 bases that match TRBD2. The CDR3 totals 15 residues. J gave up 2 bases and V 3 bases, and 5 bases lay outside the gene matches. Germline CDR1 and CDR2: SGHRS and YFSETQ. CDR3 DNA sequence: TGCGCCAGCAGCTGGACCGGGACTACCTACAATGAGCAGTTCTTC. It yields the protein CASSWTGTTYNEQFF.

In its sample, this clone was seen once. The rearrangement links TRBV20-1 to TRBJ1-3; D remains unclear. This CDR3 comprises 11 residues. In germline, CDR1 is DFQATT, CDR2 SNEGSKA (reference sequence). Trimming left V 4 bases short and J 4 bases short, with 5 bases between. The CDR3 region has the DNA TGCAGTGCTATCCACGGAAACACCATATATTTT. Protein: CSAIHGNTIYF.

V usage is TRBV14 and J usage is TRBJ1-2, with 8 positions matching TRBD1. J gave up 8 bases and V 4 bases, and 12 bases lay outside the gene matches. Germline V CDR1 and CDR2: SGHDN, FVKESK. This CDR3 has 15 amino acids. The CDR3 sequence is CASSRLQGEGWGYTF. The CDR3 bases are TGTGCCAGCAGCCGACTACAGGGGGAAGGTTGGGGCTACACCTTC.

The CDR3 DNA reads as TGTGCCAGCAGTGAGGGGTCGAACACCGGGGAGCTGTTTTTT. Translating it yields CASSEGSNTGELFF. V is TRBV6-1 and J is TRBJ2-2, with D hard to call. Germline V lookup: CDR1 MNHNS, CDR2 SASEGT. The CDR3 totals 14 residues. V lost 3 bases and J lost 0, with 5 bases in between.

The rearrangement links TRBV10-3 to TRBJ2-1, with 16 bases that match TRBD2. CDR3 length: 16 amino acids. Per germline, CDR1 ENHRY and CDR2 SYGVKD. The V gene end was trimmed by 6 bases and the J gene end by 8 bases; junction bases not matched to a gene: 7. DNA for the CDR3: TGTGCCATCAGCCCGGGACTAGCGGGGGGGCGCGATGAGCAGTTCTTC. It specifies CAISPGLAGGRDEQFF.

The V call is TRBV28, the J call TRBJ1-4; 9 bases map to TRBD1. The length of the CDR3 is 15 residues. From germline, CDR1 is MDHEN and CDR2 SYDVKM. The V and J ends lost 5 bases and 5 bases, in that order; junction bases with no gene match: 6. The CDR3: CASSPWDRANEKLFF. The CDR3 DNA sequence: TGTGCCAGCAGTCCCTGGGACAGGGCAAATGAAAAACTGTTTTTT.

The chain couples TRBV18 to TRBJ1-2; 7 bases line up with TRBD1. Looked up from germline, CDR1 is KGHSH and CDR2 is LQKENI. V shed 5 bases, J shed 5 bases, and the junction held 5 bases outside the gene matches. This CDR3 is built from 13 residues. CDR3 in amino acids: CASSSDRDYGYTF. The CDR3, as DNA: TGTGCCAGCTCATCAGACAGGGATTATGGCTACACCTTC.

This clone was seen once. The rearrangement links TRBV9 to TRBJ2-6; D might be TRBD1 (6 bases). The CDR3 length is 16 residues. V lost 4 bases and J lost 0, with 11 bases in between. The germline V gene has CDR1 SGDLS and CDR2 YYNGEE. The CDR3 DNA is TGTGCCAGCAGCTTGACAGGCTTCTCTGGGGCCAACGTCCTGACTTTC. Protein product: CASSLTGFSGANVLTF.

The J gene is TRBJ1-3, the V gene TRBV5-1, with D uncertain. The CDR3 contains 16 residues. The V and J ends lost 4 bases and 0 bases respectively, with 14 bases between them. The germline V gene encodes CDR1 SGHRS and CDR2 YFSETQ. The CDR3: CASSPVFGVSGNTIYF. In nucleotides, the CDR3 is TGCGCCAGCAGCCCCGTTTTTGGGGTCTCTGGAAACACCATATATTTT.

This rearrangement joins TRBV28 to TRBJ2-7; maybe TRBD1 (6 bases). This CDR3 has 23 amino acids. Germline CDR1 and CDR2: MDHEN and SYDVKM. V was cut by 6 bases and J by 2 bases, with 41 bases left in between. The CDR3 coding sequence is TGTGCCAGCAGCACTAACGTCGTGGGATTGTCACAGGGATCGGCCCCCTTAACCTACGAGCAGTACTTC. Its protein is CASSTNVVGLSQGSAPLTYEQYF. The full variable domain, rest sourced from reference TRBV28 and TRBJ2-7, is DVKVTQSSRYLVKRTGEKVFLECVQDMDHENMFWYRQDPGLGLRLIYFSYDVKMKEKGDIPEGYSVSREKKERFSLILESASTNQTSMYLCASSTNVVGLSQGSAPLTYEQYFGPGTRLTVT.

The V call is TRBV2, the J call TRBJ1-2; D might be TRBD1 (5 bases). This CDR3 region has 15 residues. Germline CDR1 and CDR2: SNHLY and FYNNEI. Trimming pared 6 bases from V and 8 bases from J, leaving 22 bases between. In nucleotides, the CDR3 is TGTGCCAGCAGAGTATTGGACACCCGCCGGGGCGGCTACACCTTC. Protein: CASRVLDTRRGGYTF.

V is TRBV27 and J is TRBJ1-6; no reliable D call. Trimming shortened V by 4 bases and J by 7 bases, and 11 bases separated the two germline ends. Germline V gene sequence: CDR1 MNHEY, CDR2 SMNVEV (reference sequence). This CDR3 spans 14 amino acids. The CDR3 reads CASSYAYGNSPLHF. CDR3 in DNA: TGTGCCAGCAGTTATGCGTATGGGAATTCACCCCTCCACTTT.

The chain links TRBV27 to TRBJ2-3; D is perhaps TRBD2 (6 bases). V was clipped by 7 bases and J by 3 bases, with 14 bases between them. Germline V lookup: CDR1 MNHEY, CDR2 SMNVEV (reference sequence). The CDR3 is 14 amino acids. The CDR3 DNA reads as TGTGCCAGCACAAGGGCAGGAGGGACAGATACGCAGTATTTT. It encodes CASTRAGGTDTQYF.

V usage is TRBV5-4 and J usage is TRBJ1-5; D unclear. Trimming cost V 0 bases and J 4 bases, with 11 bases left between them. The CDR3 is made up of 15 amino acids. Germline V gene data show CDR1 as SGHNT and CDR2 as YYREEE (reference sequence). DNA for the CDR3: TGTGCCAGCAGCTTGGGTCCCGGGATTAATCAGCCCCAGCATTTT. Translated: CASSLGPGINQPQHF. Using reference TRBV5-4 and TRBJ1-5 for the parts outside the CDR3, the full variable domain is ETGVTQSPTHLIKTRGQQVTLRCSSQSGHNTVSWYQQALGQGPQFIFQYYREEENGRGNFPPRFSGLQFPNYSSELNVNALELDDSALYLCASSLGPGINQPQHFGDGTRLSIL.

Notes on this clone: Other nucleotide sequences in the sample specify the same CDR3. V is TRBV5-1 and J is TRBJ2-7; 11 nucleotides line up with TRBD2. Germline lookup yields CDR1 SGHRS and CDR2 YFSETQ. J gave up 4 bases and V 0 bases, and 3 bases lay outside the gene matches. The length of the CDR3 is 15 residues. The CDR3 loop reads CASSLGLAGGYEQYF. For the CDR3, the DNA is TGCGCCAGCAGCTTGGGGCTAGCGGGGGGATACGAGCAGTACTTC.

The J gene is TRBJ2-2, the V gene TRBV2, with TRBD2 as a possible D gene (6 bases). Germline loops: CDR1 SNHLY, CDR2 FYNNEI. This CDR3 region has 12 residues. Trimming pared 11 bases from V and 7 bases from J, leaving 14 bases between. CDR3: CAPKGAGGELFF. CDR3 sequence (DNA): TGTGCCCCAAAAGGAGCGGGCGGGGAGCTGTTTTTT.

J is TRBJ2-2 and V is TRBV11-3, with D possibly being TRBD1 (6 bases). CDR1 and CDR2 from the germline V gene are SGHNT and YENEEA. Trimming pared 1 base from V and 2 bases from J, leaving 8 bases between. The CDR3 runs to 15 residues. The CDR3 region has the DNA TGTGCCAGCAGCTTAGCGGGACATAACACCGGGGAGCTGTTTTTT. This encodes CASSLAGHNTGELFF.

J is TRBJ1-2 and V is TRBV10-1; no firm D call. CDR3 length: 12 residues. The V gene lost 3 bases and the J gene lost 1 base, with 3 bases spanning the gap. Germline CDR1 WNHNN, CDR2 SYGVQD (reference sequence). CDR3 sequence (DNA): TGCGCCAGCAGTGACAATAACTATGGCTACACCTTC. It codes for CASSDNNYGYTF.

V usage is TRBV20-1 and J usage is TRBJ1-2; D remains ambiguous. V dropped 5 bases and J dropped 7 bases, with 11 bases sitting between them. Germline V gene lookup returns CDR1 DFQATT and CDR2 SNEGSKA (reference sequence). CDR3 length equals 11 residues. The CDR3 region has the DNA TGCAGTGCTTACACTGGCTCTGGCTACACCTTC. This sequence encodes CSAYTGSGYTF.

The chain employs TRBV29-1 and TRBJ2-3; 10 bases match TRBD2. This CDR3 comprises 14 residues. V lost 3 bases to trimming and J lost 1 base; unmatched junction nucleotides: 1. The germline V gene encodes CDR1 SQVTM and CDR2 ANQGSEA. Here the CDR3 reads CSVDGTSGTDTQYF. For the CDR3, the DNA is TGCAGCGTTGATGGGACTAGCGGCACAGATACGCAGTATTTT.

The chain employs TRBV9 and TRBJ2-7, with 7 bases fitting TRBD1. With 0 bases clipped from V and 1 base from J, the junction kept 4 bases outside the gene matches. Per the germline V gene, CDR1 is SGDLS and CDR2 is YYNGEE. The CDR3 extends over 15 amino acids. Here the CDR3 reads CASSVAGQASYEQYF. In DNA form, the CDR3 reads TGTGCCAGCAGCGTAGCCGGACAGGCATCCTACGAGCAGTACTTC.